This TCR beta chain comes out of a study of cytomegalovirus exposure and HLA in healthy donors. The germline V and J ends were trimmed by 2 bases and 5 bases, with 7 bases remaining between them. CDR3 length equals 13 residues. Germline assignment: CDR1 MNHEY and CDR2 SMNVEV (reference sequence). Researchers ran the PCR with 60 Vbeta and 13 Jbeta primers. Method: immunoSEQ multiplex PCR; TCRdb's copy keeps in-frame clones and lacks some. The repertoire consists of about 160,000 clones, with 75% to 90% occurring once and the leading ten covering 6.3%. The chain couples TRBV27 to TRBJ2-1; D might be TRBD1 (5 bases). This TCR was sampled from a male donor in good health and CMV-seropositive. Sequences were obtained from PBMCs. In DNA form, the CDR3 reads TGTGCCAGCAGTTTACAGGACAACAATGAGCAGTTCTTC. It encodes CASSLQDNNEQFF.